The 17 T cell receptor beta chains below all came from one sample that was sequenced in a study of blood T cell repertoires in COVID-19. Clones were sequenced by immunoSEQ multiplex PCR, and TCRdb holds only the in-frame ones, with some missing. Seen here are about 150,000 clones, approximately 85% observed once, and the top ten hold under 8.5%. The specimen sequenced was peripheral blood. The receptors here all came from a woman aged 55-69 years with COVID-19, enrolled during active disease.

This clone was seen a handful of times. The rearrangement uses TRBV5-1 and TRBJ2-7; TRBD1 aligns across 10 bases. This CDR3 comprises 16 residues. Germline CDR1 is SGHRS and CDR2 is YFSETQ. The V and J ends lost 3 bases and 4 bases, in that order; junction bases with no gene match: 10. As DNA, the CDR3 is TGCGCCAGCAGCTACCAACCAGGACAGGGGGATTACGAGCAGTACTTC. It yields the protein CASSYQPGQGDYEQYF.

The J gene is TRBJ1-2, the V gene TRBV29-1; 7 nucleotides align to TRBD1. Losses at the gene ends were 1 base for V and 4 bases for J; bases not matched to a gene: 6. Germline V gene sequence: CDR1 SQVTM, CDR2 ANQGSEA. The CDR3 is 14 residues long. CDR3: CSVEGQGFRYGYTF. In DNA form, the CDR3 reads TGCAGCGTTGAAGGACAGGGCTTCCGCTATGGCTACACCTTC.

For the CDR3, the DNA is TGTGCCAGCAGCGTATTAGGACAGGGGGGAGTTAGAGATACGCAGTATTTT. Translation gives CASSVLGQGGVRDTQYF. The rearrangement uses TRBV9 and TRBJ2-3, with TRBD1 matching 10 bases. J lost 5 bases, V lost 1 base, and 10 bases had no gene match. CDR1 is SGDLS, CDR2 YYNGEE, per germline. The CDR3 loop spans 17 amino acids.

The chain links TRBV2 to TRBJ2-2; D gene unclear. The CDR3 is 15 amino acids. Germline-derived CDR1 and CDR2 are SNHLY and FYNNEI. Trimming removed 10 bases at V and 0 bases at J, with 15 bases between. The CDR3 DNA reads as TGTGCCACCATCCGGCGGTTGGCGAACACCGGGGAGCTGTTTTTT. Its protein is CATIRRLANTGELFF.

V gene TRBV19 combines with J gene TRBJ1-5; 10 bases map to TRBD1. V lost 5 bases to trimming and J lost 3 bases; unmatched junction nucleotides: 4. From germline, CDR1 is LNHDA and CDR2 SQIVND (reference sequence). There are 15 residues in the CDR3. The CDR3 DNA sequence: TGTGCCAGTAGTTCCGGGACAGGGGTCAATCAGCCCCAGCATTTT. Translated, it gives CASSSGTGVNQPQHF.

The CDR3 sequence is CAIHRDNSGNTIYF. CDR3 DNA: TGTGCCATACACAGGGATAACTCTGGAAACACCATATATTTT. The chain couples TRBV10-3 to TRBJ1-3; a weak D match, TRBD1 (6 bases). The CDR3 runs 14 residues. Trimming pared 9 bases from V and 0 bases from J, leaving 12 bases between. Germline loops: CDR1 ENHRY, CDR2 SYGVKD.

The chain is built from TRBV5-1 and TRBJ1-2, with TRBD1 matching over 7 bases. This CDR3 is built from 14 residues. The germline gives CDR1 SGHRS, CDR2 YFSETQ. V lost 3 bases and J lost 7; bases outside the gene matches: 9. CDR3 residues: CASSSGTAKTGYTF. The CDR3 bases are TGCGCCAGCAGCTCCGGGACAGCTAAGACTGGCTACACCTTC.

In this sample, this clone turned up once. The gene calls are TRBV5-1 and TRBJ1-1; D remains unclear. V shed 0 bases and J shed 7 bases, with 13 bases lying between them. Germline V gene sequence: CDR1 SGHRS, CDR2 YFSETQ. The CDR3 length is 14 residues. CDR3 region: CASSLDSPDFEAFF. DNA for the CDR3: TGCGCCAGCAGCTTGGACAGTCCGGATTTTGAAGCTTTCTTT.

About this clone itself: Germline and junction disagree at one end, which may indicate a read error. The rearrangement uses TRBV3-1 (or the pseudogene TRBV3-2) and TRBJ1-5; D is possibly TRBD1 (6 bases). This CDR3 is 15 amino acids long. Germline assignment: CDR1 LGHDT and CDR2 YNNKEL (reference sequence). The CDR3 nucleotides are TGTGTCAGCAGCCAGGGGCCGTCTAGCAATCAGCCCCAGCATTTT. Translated, it gives CVSSQGPSSNQPQHF.

The chain has TRBV3-1 (or the pseudogene TRBV3-2) and TRBJ1-2; no reliable D call. V gave up 5 bases and J gave up 4 bases, with 20 bases separating them. This CDR3 has 16 residues. In germline, CDR1 is LGHDT, CDR2 YNNKEL (reference sequence). The CDR3 nucleotides are TGTGCCAGCAGCTCCACCAATCTGGGGAGAAGCTATGGCTACACCTTC. Protein: CASSSTNLGRSYGYTF.

The rearrangement joins TRBV11-2 to TRBJ2-5; tentatively, D is TRBD1 (5 bases). In germline, CDR1 is SGHAT, CDR2 FQNNGV. The CDR3 runs 15 residues. With 1 base removed from V and 1 base from J, the gap between germline ends came to 10 bases. The CDR3 here is CASSLVWGSQETQYF. The CDR3 DNA sequence: TGTGCCAGCAGCTTAGTCTGGGGCAGCCAAGAGACCCAGTACTTC.

The gene calls are TRBV5-6 and TRBJ2-2; weak D call: TRBD1 (5 bases). V was cut by 1 base and J by 6 bases, with 7 bases left in between. CDR3 size: 13 residues. Germline CDR1 SGHDT, CDR2 YYEEEE. The CDR3 spells CASSLWGAGELFF. CDR3 bases: TGTGCCAGCAGCTTGTGGGGCGCCGGGGAGCTGTTTTTT.

The chain couples TRBV5-6 to TRBJ2-7; TRBD1 matches at 8 bases. V dropped 6 bases and J dropped 5; count of bases not matched to a gene: 13. CDR1 SGHDT and CDR2 YYEEEE come from the germline V gene. The CDR3 sequence is 15 residues long. The CDR3 sequence: CASTADRVYGDEQYV. In DNA, the CDR3 is TGTGCCAGCACCGCGGACAGGGTTTACGGTGACGAGCAGTACGTC.

The J gene is TRBJ1-3, the V gene TRBV7-9; weak D call: TRBD1 (6 bases). Germline loops: CDR1 SEHNR, CDR2 FQNEAQ (reference sequence). Trimming cost V 2 bases and J 4 bases, with 9 bases left between them. The CDR3 spans 14 residues. CDR3 sequence: CASSLTGPGNTIYF. CDR3 in DNA: TGTGCCAGCAGCTTAACAGGGCCCGGAAACACCATATATTTT.

The chain links TRBV6-5 to TRBJ1-2, with 7 bases fitting TRBD1. The CDR3 spans 15 residues. Germline V gives CDR1 MNHEY, CDR2 SVGAGI. V lost 7 bases to trimming and J lost 6 bases; unmatched junction nucleotides: 14. The CDR3 coding sequence is TGTGCCAGCACTCCGACAGGGTACATAGGGGATGGCTACACCTTC. This translates into CASTPTGYIGDGYTF.

The V gene is TRBV19, the J gene TRBJ2-7, with a possible D match to TRBD2 (5 bases). Germline CDR1 is LNHDA and CDR2 is SQIVND (reference sequence). Trimming took 3 bases from V and 2 from J, leaving 11 bases between them. This CDR3 comprises 14 residues. The CDR3, as DNA: TGTGCCAGTAGTATGGACTCTTCAGCCTACGAGCAGTACTTC. It yields the protein CASSMDSSAYEQYF.

V usage is TRBV6-5 and J usage is TRBJ1-5; D may be TRBD1 (6 bases). Germline CDR1 MNHEY, CDR2 SVGAGI. This CDR3 contains 14 residues. Trimming took off 5 bases at V and 5 bases at J, with 13 bases between the two ends. The CDR3 sequence: CASSQHQGYQPQHF. Here the CDR3 DNA reads TGTGCCAGCAGTCAGCACCAGGGGTATCAGCCCCAGCATTTT.